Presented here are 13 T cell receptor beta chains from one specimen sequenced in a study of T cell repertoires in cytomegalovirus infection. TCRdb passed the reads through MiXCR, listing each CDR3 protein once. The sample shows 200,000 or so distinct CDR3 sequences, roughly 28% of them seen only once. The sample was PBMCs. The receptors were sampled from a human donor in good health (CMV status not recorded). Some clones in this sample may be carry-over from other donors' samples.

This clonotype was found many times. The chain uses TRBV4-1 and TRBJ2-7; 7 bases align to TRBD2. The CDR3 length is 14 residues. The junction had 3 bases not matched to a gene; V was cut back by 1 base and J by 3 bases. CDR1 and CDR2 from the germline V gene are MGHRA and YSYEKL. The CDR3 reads CASSQGEGRYEQYF. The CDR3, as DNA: TGCGCCAGCAGCCAAGGGGAGGGCCGCTACGAGCAGTACTTC.

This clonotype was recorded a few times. The CDR3 spells CSVDETSPIYGYTF. In DNA form, the CDR3 reads TGCAGCGTTGATGAGACATCCCCTATATATGGCTACACCTTC. V is TRBV29-1 and J is TRBJ1-2; D ambiguous. The CDR3 covers 14 residues. Germline V CDR1 and CDR2: SQVTM, ANQGSEA. V lost 3 bases and J 5 bases, leaving 16 bases between the germline ends.

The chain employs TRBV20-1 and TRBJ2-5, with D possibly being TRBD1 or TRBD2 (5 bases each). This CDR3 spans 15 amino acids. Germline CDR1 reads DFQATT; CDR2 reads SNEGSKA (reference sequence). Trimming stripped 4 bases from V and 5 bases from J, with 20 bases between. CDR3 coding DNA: TGCAGTGCTATGCCCCGGGATCTCTGGGGGGAGACCCAGTACTTC. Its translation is CSAMPRDLWGETQYF.

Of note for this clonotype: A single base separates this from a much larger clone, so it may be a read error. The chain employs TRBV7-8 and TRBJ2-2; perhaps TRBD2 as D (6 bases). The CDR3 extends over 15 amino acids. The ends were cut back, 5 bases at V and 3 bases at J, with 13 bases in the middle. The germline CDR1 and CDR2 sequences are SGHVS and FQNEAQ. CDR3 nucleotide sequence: TGTGCCAGCAGCCCGTGGGGACTTTACACCGGGGAGCTGTTTTTT. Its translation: CASSPWGLYTGELFF.

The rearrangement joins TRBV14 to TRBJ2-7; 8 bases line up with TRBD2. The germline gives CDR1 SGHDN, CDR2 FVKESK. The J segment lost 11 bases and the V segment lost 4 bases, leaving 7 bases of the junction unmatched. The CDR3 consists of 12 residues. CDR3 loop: CASSLSSGREYF. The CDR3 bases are TGTGCCAGCAGCCTAAGCTCCGGGAGGGAGTACTTC.

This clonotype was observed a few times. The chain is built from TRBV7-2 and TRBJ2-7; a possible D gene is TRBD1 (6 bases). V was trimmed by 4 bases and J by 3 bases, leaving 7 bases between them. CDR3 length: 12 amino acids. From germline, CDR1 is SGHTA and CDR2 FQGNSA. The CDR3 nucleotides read TGTGCCAGCAGCTCCAGGGGCTACGAGCAGTACTTC. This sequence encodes CASSSRGYEQYF.

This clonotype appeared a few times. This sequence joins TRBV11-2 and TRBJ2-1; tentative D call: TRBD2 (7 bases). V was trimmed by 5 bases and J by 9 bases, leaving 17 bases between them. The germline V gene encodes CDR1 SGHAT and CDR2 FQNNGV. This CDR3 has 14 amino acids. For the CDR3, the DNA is TGTGCCAGCAGCATGGGGGGGCTCGGGGGTGAGCAGTTCTTC. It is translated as CASSMGGLGGEQFF.

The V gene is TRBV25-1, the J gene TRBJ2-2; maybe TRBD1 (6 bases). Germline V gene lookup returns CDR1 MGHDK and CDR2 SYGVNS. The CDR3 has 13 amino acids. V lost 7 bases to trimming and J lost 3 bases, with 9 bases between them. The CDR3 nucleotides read TGTGCCAGCACGCAGGGGTACACCGGGGAGCTGTTTTTT. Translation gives CASTQGYTGELFF.

The CDR3 sequence: CASSILSSYNEQFF. The CDR3 bases are TGTGCCAGTAGTATTTTGAGCTCCTACAATGAGCAGTTCTTC. This chain connects TRBV19 to TRBJ2-1; D not certain. The germline V and J ends were trimmed by 3 bases and 0 bases, with 6 bases remaining between them. Germline V CDR1 and CDR2: LNHDA, SQIVND (reference sequence). The CDR3 extends over 14 amino acids.

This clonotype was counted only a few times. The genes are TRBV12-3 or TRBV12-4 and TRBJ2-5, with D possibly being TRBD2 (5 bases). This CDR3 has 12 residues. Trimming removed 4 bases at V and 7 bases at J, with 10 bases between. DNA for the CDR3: TGTGCCAGCAGTTCCCCAGAGGGGACCCAGTACTTC. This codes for CASSSPEGTQYF.

The CDR3 loop is CASSQRLAMDTQYF. The DNA of the CDR3 is TGTGCCAGCAGCCAAAGACTAGCAATGGATACGCAGTATTTT. The chain couples TRBV4-2 to TRBJ2-3, with 7 bases aligning to TRBD2. The CDR3 consists of 14 residues. V was clipped by 2 bases and J by 6 bases; unmatched bases: 5. The germline CDR1 and CDR2 sequences are LGHNA and YNFKEQ.

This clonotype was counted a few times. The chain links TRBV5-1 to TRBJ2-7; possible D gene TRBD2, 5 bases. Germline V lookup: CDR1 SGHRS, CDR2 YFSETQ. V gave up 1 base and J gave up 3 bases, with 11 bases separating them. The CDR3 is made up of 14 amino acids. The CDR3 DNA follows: TGCGCCAGCAGCTTGTACGGGGTTCTCTACGAGCAGTACTTC. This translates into CASSLYGVLYEQYF.

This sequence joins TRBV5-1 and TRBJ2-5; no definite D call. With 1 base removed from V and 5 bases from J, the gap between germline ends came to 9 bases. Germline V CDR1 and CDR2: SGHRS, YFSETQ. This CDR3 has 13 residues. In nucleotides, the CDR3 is TGCGCCAGCAGCTTGACAGTTTCGGAGACCCAGTACTTC. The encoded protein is CASSLTVSETQYF.